This record concerns one T cell receptor beta chain sequence. Its antigen target is currently unknown. Base qualities are not provided; no much larger clone lies one nucleotide away. This sample stems from a study of response to subunit inactivated influenza vaccine listed by TCRdb under 2018. Context from the whole study: Deep quantitative T cell receptor repertoire profiling was used in the study to track responses to a trivalent subunit inactivated influenza vaccine. General study outcomes and caveats: It was suggested by the authors that each seasonal influenza vaccination may recruit only a limited number of new T cells.

The protocol used for the library was RT-PCR. Instrument on record: Illumina HiSeq 2500. The public reads were quality trimmed at Q25 with fastp and then assembled into clones with MiXCR by TCRdb, keeping productive beta chains. CDR3 protein sequences are deduplicated, and each keeps its most common genes and DNA. The sample records around 250,000 distinct CDR3 sequences, 12% of which are singletons. The ten largest clones take up 7.5% to 10% of the sample. The CDR3 spans 15 residues, from the cysteine through the phenylalanine. Only the CDR3 portion is preserved as DNA: 45 bases, with reading frame beginning at the first base. The germline V gene (reference sequence) supplies CDR1 SEHNR and CDR2 FQNEAQ. A distance of 16 bases separates the germline ends of V and J, which lose 2 bases and 8 bases respectively.

The source material was non-naive T cells sorted from PBMCs, sampled approximately 15 days before vaccination. The cell subset or site label, as the study defines it: memory T cell fraction. This TCR came from a man in his forties or fifties who received an inactivated influenza vaccine. Donor details come from another sample of the same person, matched by shared clones. The chain was built from TRBV7-9 and TRBJ2-1, and perhaps TRBD2 as D gene, on 5 matching bases. The base sequence is TGTGCCAGCAGCTTAATGGGAGACCACACCTATGAGCAGTTCTTC. Its amino acids are CASSLMGDHTYEQFF. When the CDR3 is completed using the reference TRBV7-9 and TRBJ2-1 genes on either side, the full variable domain is DTGVSQNPRHKITKRGQNVTFRCDPISEHNRLYWYRQTLGQGPEFLTYFQNEAQLEKSRLLSDRFSAERPKGSFSTLEIQRTEQGDSAMYLCASSLMGDHTYEQFFGPGTRLTVL.